Listed here is a single T cell receptor beta chain. What it binds is unknown. Profiling relied on immunoSEQ multiplex PCR, and the TCRdb table lists in-frame clones only, not all of them. The repertoire consists of more than 70,000 clones, with about 91% occurring once and the leading ten covering under 35%. This entry is derived from a study of T cell responses to AZD1222 COVID-19 vaccine. Findings and limits, study-wide: Spike-specific TCR breadth and depth were elevated following two AZD1222 doses. CD4 TCRs linked to vaccination spanned spike, dominating at 160-218 and 743-854. The sample set comprised mostly white British donors with more females, and clonal diversity was possibly underestimated.

Second-dose timings of about 4 or about 12 weeks were pooled. J lost 8 bases, V lost 9 bases, and 14 bases had no gene match. Germline CDR1 KGHDR, CDR2 SFDVKD. This CDR3 comprises 15 residues. J is TRBJ2-2 and V is TRBV24-1; 7 bases line up with TRBD1. Source: peripheral blood, taken 28 days after the second AZD1222 dose. The TCR originated in an adult who received the AZD1222 COVID-19 vaccine. In nucleotides, the CDR3 is TGTGCCACCGAAAAACAGGGGCTGGTCTCGGGGGAGCTGTTTTTT. Translated, it gives CATEKQGLVSGELFF.